A single sample is the source of the 17 T cell receptor beta chains below, sequenced in a study of blood T cell repertoires in COVID-19. Profiled with immunoSEQ multiplex PCR; TCRdb holds only in-frame clones, not every one. The profile shows 65,000 to 95,000 clones, around 79% of them singletons. The sample was peripheral blood. The source is a man in his fifties with active or convalescent COVID-19.

The chain has TRBV4-3 and TRBJ2-3; TRBD1 matches at 9 bases. Per the germline V gene, CDR1 is LGHNA and CDR2 is YSLEER. With V trimmed by 4 bases and J by 4 bases, 6 bases remained unmatched. The CDR3 runs to 15 residues. CDR3 sequence: CASSPDRGIADTQYF. As DNA, the CDR3 is TGCGCCAGCAGCCCAGACAGGGGGATAGCAGATACGCAGTATTTT.

DNA of the CDR3: TGTGCCAGCAGCTTACGGGGGAGATCCAAAAACATTCAGTACTTC. This translates into CASSLRGRSKNIQYF. The chain uses TRBV5-6 and TRBJ2-4; TRBD2 might be the D (6 bases). The CDR3 length is 15 residues. In germline, CDR1 is SGHDT, CDR2 YYEEEE. V was trimmed by 2 bases and J by 2 bases, leaving 11 bases between them.

The chain couples TRBV18 to TRBJ2-1; maybe TRBD1 (6 bases). The V and J ends lost 10 bases and 8 bases respectively, with 18 bases between them. Germline CDR1 reads KGHSH; CDR2 reads LQKENI. This CDR3 comprises 13 residues. In DNA form, the CDR3 reads TGTGCCACCGCACAGGGCCAGGGCGATGAGCAGTTCTTC. Translated: CATAQGQGDEQFF.

The chain has TRBV20-1 and TRBJ1-2; D remains unclear. With 3 bases removed from V and 4 bases from J, the gap between germline ends came to 15 bases. From germline, CDR1 is DFQATT and CDR2 SNEGSKA (reference sequence). This CDR3 region has 14 residues. CDR3 loop: CSASVPGPVYGYTF. As DNA, the CDR3 is TGCAGTGCTAGTGTCCCGGGTCCCGTCTATGGCTACACCTTC.

This clone was recorded once. J is TRBJ2-3 and V is TRBV5-1, with 9 bases lining up with TRBD1. The J segment lost 3 bases and the V segment lost 4 bases, leaving 6 bases of the junction unmatched. The germline V gene encodes CDR1 SGHRS and CDR2 YFSETQ. The CDR3 runs 15 residues. In DNA, the CDR3 is TGCGCCAGCAGCGAGGGGACAGGGAGGACAGATACGCAGTATTTT. It translates to CASSEGTGRTDTQYF.

The V and J genes are TRBV10-3 and TRBJ1-5; D gene ambiguous. V shed 0 bases and J shed 0 bases, with 12 bases lying between them. Per germline, CDR1 ENHRY and CDR2 SYGVKD. This CDR3 has 17 amino acids. CDR3 nucleotides: TGTGCCATCAGTGAGTCGAGCGGCGGACTTAGCAATCAGCCCCAGCATTTT. Its protein is CAISESSGGLSNQPQHF.

This clone was counted between two and nine times. The chain joins TRBV10-3 to TRBJ1-6; perhaps TRBD1 as D (6 bases). This CDR3 comprises 14 residues. The germline V gene encodes CDR1 ENHRY and CDR2 SYGVKD. V was trimmed by 2 bases and J by 6 bases, leaving 8 bases between them. CDR3 residues: CAISERQANSPLHF. The CDR3 nucleotides are TGTGCCATCAGTGAGCGACAGGCTAATTCACCCCTCCACTTT.

The chain uses TRBV4-3 and TRBJ2-5, with TRBD2 as a possible D gene (7 bases). V lost 1 base to trimming and J lost 3 bases, with 21 bases between them. CDR3 size: 18 residues. CDR1 LGHNA and CDR2 YSLEER come from the germline V gene. The DNA for the CDR3 is TGCGCCAGCAGCCAAGGGGGAGGGGGTAGGGGCCAGGAAGAGACCCAGTACTTC. This sequence encodes CASSQGGGGRGQEETQYF.

The rearrangement uses TRBV5-1 and TRBJ1-1; 12 nucleotides align to TRBD1. The CDR3 has 16 amino acids. Losses at the gene ends were 0 bases for V and 2 bases for J; bases not matched to a gene: 2. Germline V lookup: CDR1 SGHRS, CDR2 YFSETQ. The CDR3 sequence: CASSLGGTGGNTEAFF. Here the CDR3 DNA reads TGCGCCAGCAGCTTGGGCGGGACAGGGGGCAACACTGAAGCTTTCTTT.

This chain links TRBV5-4 with TRBJ1-1; 8 bases are a match to TRBD1. The CDR3 is 12 amino acids. Germline V gene data show CDR1 as SGHNT and CDR2 as YYREEE (reference sequence). With V trimmed by 4 bases and J by 7 bases, 3 bases remained unmatched. CDR3 residues: CASSRTGLEAFF. The CDR3 DNA reads TGTGCCAGCAGCCGGACAGGGCTTGAAGCTTTCTTT.

The chain combines TRBV15 with TRBJ2-1, with TRBD1 identical over 8 bases. The CDR3 has 17 residues. V lost 0 bases and J lost 2; bases outside the gene matches: 6. Germline V CDR1 and CDR2: LNHNV, YYDKDF (reference sequence). For the CDR3, the DNA is TGTGCCACCAGCAGAGAGGGGGGACAGGATACCTACAATGAGCAGTTCTTC. This codes for CATSREGGQDTYNEQFF.

The chain couples TRBV7-2 to TRBJ2-7; 10 bases agree with TRBD1. CDR1 is SGHTA and CDR2 is FQGNSA in the germline V gene. V dropped 5 bases and J dropped 3; count of bases not matched to a gene: 7. The CDR3 loop spans 15 amino acids. The CDR3 region is CASSTRTGGDYEQYF. CDR3 coding DNA: TGTGCCAGCAGCACAAGGACAGGGGGTGACTACGAGCAGTACTTC.

The rearrangement joins TRBV29-1 to TRBJ1-4, with TRBD1 as a possible D gene (6 bases). The length of the CDR3 is 13 residues. The V gene's germline CDR1 is SQVTM and CDR2 ANQGSEA. V was trimmed by 7 bases and J by 5 bases, leaving 14 bases between them. CDR3 residues: CSGGGAGNEKLFF. The CDR3 DNA follows: TGCAGCGGCGGGGGCGCCGGGAATGAAAAACTGTTTTTT.

The J gene is TRBJ2-7, the V gene TRBV20-1; 8 bases fit TRBD1. The CDR3 consists of 11 residues. V shed 5 bases, J shed 5 bases, and the junction held 2 bases outside the gene matches. The germline V gene encodes CDR1 DFQATT and CDR2 SNEGSKA (reference sequence). The CDR3 nucleotides are TGCAGTGCTGGGGGACAGGACGAGCAGTACTTC. This translates into CSAGGQDEQYF.

The chain employs TRBV5-4 and TRBJ2-3; 10 positions agree with TRBD2. V gave up 1 base and J gave up 2 bases; unmatched junction bases: 7. CDR1 is SGHNT and CDR2 is YYREEE in the germline V gene (reference sequence). This CDR3 contains 17 residues. Here the CDR3 reads CASSLKVAGGLTDTQYF. The DNA for the CDR3 is TGTGCCAGCAGCTTGAAGGTAGCGGGGGGCCTCACAGATACGCAGTATTTT.

The chain has TRBV25-1 and TRBJ1-1, with unresolved D. The V gene's germline CDR1 is MGHDK and CDR2 SYGVNS. This CDR3 has 15 residues. V was cut by 3 bases and J by 0 bases, with 11 bases left in between. The CDR3 sequence: CASSDWAVLNTEAFF. The CDR3 DNA sequence: TGTGCCAGCAGTGACTGGGCAGTCTTGAACACTGAAGCTTTCTTT. Based on the CDR3 plus reference TRBV25-1 and TRBJ1-1, the full variable domain is EADIYQTPRYLVIGTGKKITLECSQTMGHDKMYWYQQDPGMELHLIHYSYGVNSTEKGDLSSESTVSRIRTEHFPLTLESARPSHTSQYLCASSDWAVLNTEAFFGQGTRLTVV.

This sequence joins TRBV4-3 and TRBJ2-3; tentatively, D is TRBD2 (5 bases). Germline values: CDR1 LGHNA, CDR2 YSLEER. Trimming took off 4 bases at V and 6 bases at J, with 11 bases between the two ends. There are 13 residues in the CDR3. CDR3 in DNA: TGCGCCAGCAGCCCGGACCGGAGGGATACGCAGTATTTT. This translates into CASSPDRRDTQYF.